This T cell receptor beta chain was sequenced during a study of PD-1 blockade in classical Hodgkin lymphoma. Assay: immunoSEQ multiplex PCR; the TCRdb copy retains only in-frame clones and omits some. Altogether fewer than 50,000 clones are present, roughly 78% being singletons, with the ten largest covering roughly a third. This CDR3 spans 13 amino acids. V was trimmed by 0 bases and J by 5 bases, leaving 8 bases between them. Germline-derived CDR1 and CDR2 are SGHKS and YYEKEE (reference sequence). Indicated time point: cycle 4 day 1 (C4D1), after 6 weeks of nivolumab. Each of the patients experienced relapse following autologous stem cell transplantation, and their brentuximab vedotin exposure differed.

The chain links TRBV5-5 to TRBJ1-2; unclear D gene. Here the sequenced sample was peripheral blood mononuclear cells (PBMCs), taken before the fourth cycle of nivolumab. The origin of this receptor is a human donor with classical Hodgkin lymphoma. The CDR3 nucleotides are TGTGCCAGCAGCTTGGGGCCTCGGTATGGCTACACCTTC. This sequence encodes CASSLGPRYGYTF.